The source of this T cell receptor (beta chain) is a study of siplizumab effects on memory and regulatory T cells (dated by TCRdb to the late 2010s). Some background on the complete study: The study looked at the effect of siplizumab, an anti-CD2 antibody, on alloreactive T-cell subsets in allogeneic mixed lymphocyte reactions made from human PBMCs.

Broader findings and caveats from the paper: No functional confirmation was obtained for the suppressive function of proliferating Tregs from siplizumab cultures. Among mappable alloreactive CD4+ clones, the Treg-derived fraction averaged approximately 72% with siplizumab versus about 27% in control reactions. Siplizumab significantly lowered the cumulative frequency of alloreactive sequences that could be traced to unstimulated CD4+ memory T cells. About 80-96% of proliferating CD4+ or CD8+ clones could not be given a naive or memory phenotype. Sequences below about 10^-5 frequency were poorly captured, so only a minor fraction of alloreactive clones could be mapped to unstimulated subsets. Greater diversity appeared to be present in unstimulated naive T cells than in memory T cells, and a substantial contribution to the alloresponse seemed to be made by naive cells.

Sorted unstimulated T cells and proliferating T cells recovered from mixed lymphocyte reactions underwent TCRbeta CDR3 sequencing. Fresh whole blood from fewer than 11 HLA-typed healthy donors served as the source for isolating PBMCs. To map where alloreactive clones came from, CD4+ regulatory T cells in the unstimulated state were FACS-sorted. As regards this clone: Its recognized antigen is unknown. No base quality information exists; no much larger clone differs at one position.

Library prep was done by the immunoSEQ multiplex PCR assay. The deep sequencing platform assayed approximately 10^5 TCR templates per sample. Genomic DNA extracted from sorted T cells was the material used for TCRbeta CDR3 sequencing. In the authors' own workflow: The R programming language was used for clonal analysis of the TCRbeta CDR3 data. Alloreactive CD4+ and CD8+ clones were identified by comparing unstimulated samples to CFSE-low samples taken after the reaction. Alloreactive CD4+ clones were assigned to regulatory or non-regulatory origin by matching sequences to sorted unstimulated Treg and non-Treg repertoires. TCRdb took over this immuneACCESS table, retaining in-frame rearrangements with V and J assigned. Such tables are incomplete; in checked studies, under half of the missing clones stem from an unresolved V gene, and the remainder is unexplained. V and J calls and clone size are those listed in that table; D and trimming were worked out from the DNA. The sample contains some 100,000 clones, 90% to 95% of them found a single time. The ten largest make up roughly 0.78% of the sample.

From the cysteine through the phenylalanine, the CDR3 covers 15 amino acids. Just the 45-base CDR3 DNA is kept, in frame starting at base 1. V is reduced by 0 bases and J by 2 bases, leaving a spacing of 10 bases between them. CDR1 and CDR2 are drawn from the germline V gene: KGHSH, LQKENI. The source material was Tregs sorted from blood. The clonotype originates from a human donor in good health. The chain joins TRBV18 to TRBJ1-1; the D gene identity is not certain. The nucleotides read TGTGCCAGCTCACCACCAGGGAAGGGTAACACTGAAGCTTTCTTT. It is translated as CASSPPGKGNTEAFF.